This T cell receptor (beta chain) came from a study of blood T cell repertoires in COVID-19. Study-level background: Acute-phase and convalescent COVID-19 samples originated in the United States, Italy and Spain. The analysed material was cDNA or gDNA that came from T cells, B-cell-depleted T cells, or PBMCs.

Produced via immunoSEQ multiplex PCR; TCRdb's table is partial and in-frame only. The sample consists of 110,000 or so clones, approximately 90% of them appearing once. The CDR3 extends over 15 amino acids. Germline-derived CDR1 and CDR2 are MGHRA and YSYEKL. Deletions cut 1 base from V and 2 bases from J, with 8 bases between. This clonotype was sampled from a woman in her fifties or sixties with acute or convalescent COVID-19. The source material was peripheral blood. This chain links TRBV4-1 with TRBJ2-2; D gene unclear. CDR3 nucleotides: TGCGCCAGCAGCCAAGTAGATGATAACACCGGGGAGCTGTTTTTT. Translated: CASSQVDDNTGELFF.